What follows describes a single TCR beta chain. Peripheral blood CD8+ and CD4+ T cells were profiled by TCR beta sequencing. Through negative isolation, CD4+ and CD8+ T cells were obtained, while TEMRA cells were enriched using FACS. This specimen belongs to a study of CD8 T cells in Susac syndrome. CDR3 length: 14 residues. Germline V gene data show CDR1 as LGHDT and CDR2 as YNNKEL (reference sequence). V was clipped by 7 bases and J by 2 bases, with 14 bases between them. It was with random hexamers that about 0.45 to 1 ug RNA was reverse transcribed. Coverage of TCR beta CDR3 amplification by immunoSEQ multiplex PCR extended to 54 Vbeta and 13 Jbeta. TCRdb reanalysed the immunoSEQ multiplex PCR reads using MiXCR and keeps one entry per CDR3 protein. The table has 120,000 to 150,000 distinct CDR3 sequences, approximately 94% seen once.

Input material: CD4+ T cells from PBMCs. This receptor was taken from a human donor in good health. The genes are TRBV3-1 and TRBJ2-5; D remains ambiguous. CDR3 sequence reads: CASTPEPAQETQYF. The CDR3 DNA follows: TGTGCCAGCACCCCCGAACCCGCACAAGAGACCCAGTACTTC.